These T cell receptor beta chains were read from a single sample in a study of human thymus T cells. The repertoire was sequenced with immunoSEQ multiplex PCR; TCRdb's copy has only in-frame clones and lacks some. The sample contains fewer than 55,000 clones, about 94% of which appear only once. The sequencing input was blood. All receptors come from a boy less than two years old with a congenital heart defect but otherwise immunologically healthy. CDR3s include the opening cysteine and the closing phenylalanine or tryptophan. Fields, in order: clone size, J gene, V gene, D gene, CDR3 DNA, CDR3 protein. A D gene is named only where the DNA matches it firmly. The listing skips clone size in some rows; elsewhere it reads once, few, many or a size class.

>.|TRBJ2-1|TRBV27|.
TGTGCCAGCAGTTTGATGGGGGGATCCTACAATGAGCAGTTCTTC
CASSLMGGSYNEQFF
>.|TRBJ1-4|TRBV4-1|TRBD1
TGCGCCAGCAGCCAGTTGTTGGACAGGGGGCATGAAAAACTGTTTTTT
CASSQLLDRGHEKLFF
>.|TRBJ2-7|TRBV25-1|.
TGTGCCAGCAGTGGGACTGGCTCCTACGAGCAGTACTTC
CASSGTGSYEQYF
>.|TRBJ2-3|TRBV27|TRBD2
TGTGCCAGCAGGGGGGGCGGCGCGGGGGGAAAAGATACGCAGTATTTT
CASRGGGAGGKDTQYF
>.|TRBJ1-1|TRBV28|.
TGTGCCAGCAGTGTTAGCCGGAACACTGAAGCTTTCTTT
CASSVSRNTEAFF
>.|TRBJ2-1|TRBV7-9|TRBD2
TGTGCCAGCAGCCCGACTAGCAAGAGCTCCTACAATGAGCAGTTCTTC
CASSPTSKSSYNEQFF
>.|TRBJ2-3|TRBV6-5|.
TGTGCCAGCAGTCAACTAGGGACAGATACGCAGTATTTT
CASSQLGTDTQYF
>.|TRBJ1-5|TRBV30|.
TGTGCCTGGAGTCCCCCCGGGGGGCCCCAGCATTTT
CAWSPPGGPQHF
>once|TRBJ2-1|TRBV11-3|.
TGTGCCAGCAGCTTAGAAGGGGGTTCCTACAATGAGCAGTTCTTC
CASSLEGGSYNEQFF
>.|TRBJ1-1|TRBV4-3|.
TGCGCCAGCAACATTCAAGCGAACACTGAAGCTTTCTTT
CASNIQANTEAFF
>.|TRBJ1-1|TRBV28|.
TGTGCCAGCAGTGTTACAGGAGAGGGTACTGAAGCTTTCTTT
CASSVTGEGTEAFF
>once|TRBJ2-4|TRBV15|.
TGTGCCACCAGCAGATCGGGTGGGGGTAAGAAAAACATTCAGTACTTC
CATSRSGGGKKNIQYF